A selection of T cell receptor beta chains follows, all from one sample in a study of a mutant IDH1 vaccine in newly diagnosed glioma. Only in-frame clones appear in the TCRdb table, and some are missing; sequencing was by immunoSEQ multiplex PCR. The data contain around 130,000 clones, about 80% of them seen just once; the ten biggest clones take up under 5.5%. Their cognate antigens are unknown. The sequences come from PBMCs, collected from a glioma patient whose treatment included an IDH1 peptide vaccine. All receptors come from a man aged 35-49 years with glioma. CDR3s include the opening cysteine and the closing phenylalanine or tryptophan. The D gene is left open where the match is weak. Size is omitted from some rows. Given values are once, few, many or a class for expanded clones.

j_call: TRBJ1-1
clone_size: few
d_call: NA
v_call: TRBV29-1
cdr3_nt: TGCAGCGTTGCGACAGGAATGAACACTGAAGCTTTCTTT
cdr3_aa: CSVATGMNTEAFF

j_call: TRBJ2-7
clone_size: NA
d_call: NA
v_call: TRBV18
cdr3_nt: TGTGCCAGCTCACCATCCGACTACGAGCAGTACTTC
cdr3_aa: CASSPSDYEQYF

j_call: TRBJ1-1
clone_size: NA
d_call: TRBD1
v_call: TRBV18
cdr3_nt: TGTGCCAGCTCGCGAACAGGGGTTGACACTGAAGCTTTCTTT
cdr3_aa: CASSRTGVDTEAFF

j_call: TRBJ2-7
clone_size: NA
d_call: NA
v_call: TRBV12-5
cdr3_nt: TGTGCTAGTGGTTTGGGTCTGACCTACGAGCAGTACTTC
cdr3_aa: CASGLGLTYEQYF

j_call: TRBJ1-2
clone_size: NA
d_call: NA
v_call: TRBV27
cdr3_nt: TGTGCCAGCAGTTTACGGGGCCTCTATGGCTACACCTTC
cdr3_aa: CASSLRGLYGYTF

j_call: TRBJ2-7
clone_size: NA
d_call: TRBD2
v_call: TRBV5-5
cdr3_nt: TGTGCCAGCAGCTTGGCCCTTTTGCTAGCGGGGTCCTACGAGCAGTACTTC
cdr3_aa: CASSLALLLAGSYEQYF

j_call: TRBJ2-1
clone_size: NA
d_call: TRBD2
v_call: TRBV19
cdr3_nt: TGTGCCAGTAGTGCAAGGGCGGGAGCCTCCTCCTACAATGAGCAGTTCTTC
cdr3_aa: CASSARAGASSYNEQFF

j_call: TRBJ1-3
clone_size: NA
d_call: TRBD1
v_call: TRBV5-8
cdr3_nt: TGTGCCAGCAGCCCGCGACAGGGGGCACTTGGAAACACCATATATTTT
cdr3_aa: CASSPRQGALGNTIYF

j_call: TRBJ2-5
clone_size: NA
d_call: TRBD1
v_call: TRBV15
cdr3_nt: TGTGCCACCAGCAGAGGCCACAGGGGATTGGGAGAGACCCAGTACTTC
cdr3_aa: CATSRGHRGLGETQYF

j_call: TRBJ2-4
clone_size: NA
d_call: NA
v_call: TRBV28
cdr3_nt: TGTGCCAGCAGCCCGTGGGGGTGGGGGATAGCCAAAAACATTCAGTACTTC
cdr3_aa: CASSPWGWGIAKNIQYF

j_call: TRBJ2-5
clone_size: NA
d_call: TRBD2
v_call: TRBV7-2
cdr3_nt: TGTGCCAGCAGCGCAGCGAGCGGGGGCAAGACCCAGTACTTC
cdr3_aa: CASSAASGGKTQYF

j_call: TRBJ2-2
clone_size: NA
d_call: NA
v_call: TRBV5-1
cdr3_nt: TGCGCCAGCAGCTTACCAGCCGCCACCGGGGAGCTGTTTTTT
cdr3_aa: CASSLPAATGELFF

j_call: TRBJ2-7
clone_size: NA
d_call: TRBD2
v_call: TRBV6-1
cdr3_nt: TGTGCCAGCAAGGATAGCGGGGGCTACGAGCAGTACTTC
cdr3_aa: CASKDSGGYEQYF

j_call: TRBJ2-7
clone_size: NA
d_call: NA
v_call: TRBV7-8
cdr3_nt: TGTGCCAGCAGCTTAATGAGGGCTGGAGGCGACGAGCAGTACTTC
cdr3_aa: CASSLMRAGGDEQYF

j_call: TRBJ1-4
clone_size: NA
d_call: NA
v_call: TRBV15
cdr3_nt: TGTGCCACCAGCAGAGATCCTCCCGGAGGGGCTATCGATGAAAAACTGTTTTTT
cdr3_aa: CATSRDPPGGAIDEKLFF

j_call: TRBJ2-2
clone_size: NA
d_call: NA
v_call: TRBV2
cdr3_nt: TGTGCCAGCAGTGGAAGGGGTTCCGGGGAGCTGTTTTTT
cdr3_aa: CASSGRGSGELFF

j_call: TRBJ1-2
clone_size: NA
d_call: TRBD1
v_call: TRBV6-1
cdr3_nt: TGTGCCAGCACCCCGGGACAGGGCCTAGGCTACACCTTC
cdr3_aa: CASTPGQGLGYTF

j_call: TRBJ2-2
clone_size: NA
d_call: NA
v_call: TRBV10-2
cdr3_nt: TGCGCCAGCAGGGGGAGGGGGAGCGGGGAGCTGTTTTTT
cdr3_aa: CASRGRGSGELFF

j_call: TRBJ2-7
clone_size: NA
d_call: TRBD1
v_call: TRBV7-2
cdr3_nt: TGTGCCAGCAGCTTAGAGCTCGGGACAGGCTACGAGCAGTACTTC
cdr3_aa: CASSLELGTGYEQYF

j_call: TRBJ2-5
clone_size: NA
d_call: TRBD2
v_call: TRBV6-1
cdr3_nt: TGTGCCAGCAGTGCCCGCAGGAGCGGGGGTCCTGAGACCCAGTACTTC
cdr3_aa: CASSARRSGGPETQYF

j_call: TRBJ2-2
clone_size: NA
d_call: NA
v_call: TRBV5-4
cdr3_nt: TGTGCCAGCAGCCCCGGGGGGGACAGCCTCCTCGCCGGGGAGCTGTTTTTT
cdr3_aa: CASSPGGDSLLAGELFF

j_call: TRBJ1-3
clone_size: NA
d_call: NA
v_call: TRBV4-1
cdr3_nt: TGCGCCAGCAGCCAAGATCTTCCCCAGAAGGCCGGAAACACCATATATTTT
cdr3_aa: CASSQDLPQKAGNTIYF

j_call: TRBJ2-3
clone_size: NA
d_call: TRBD2
v_call: TRBV10-1
cdr3_nt: TGCGCCAGCAGTGAAGGAAGCGGGGGTGCAGATACGCAGTATTTT
cdr3_aa: CASSEGSGGADTQYF

j_call: TRBJ2-5
clone_size: NA
d_call: NA
v_call: TRBV6-5
cdr3_nt: TGTGCCAGCAGTTACGCGGCGTTACAAGAGACCCAGTACTTC
cdr3_aa: CASSYAALQETQYF

j_call: TRBJ2-7
clone_size: NA
d_call: NA
v_call: TRBV21-1
cdr3_nt: TGTGCCAGCAGCACGATCGCCAGTAGCTACGAGCAGTACTTC
cdr3_aa: CASSTIASSYEQYF

j_call: TRBJ2-4
clone_size: NA
d_call: NA
v_call: TRBV19
cdr3_nt: TGTGCCAGTAGTATTGAACTCCGAAACATTCAGTACTTC
cdr3_aa: CASSIELRNIQYF

j_call: TRBJ2-7
clone_size: NA
d_call: TRBD1
v_call: TRBV14
cdr3_nt: TGTGCCAGCAGCGATACGGACAGGAGATCCTACGAGCAGTACTTC
cdr3_aa: CASSDTDRRSYEQYF

j_call: TRBJ1-1
clone_size: NA
d_call: TRBD1
v_call: TRBV30
cdr3_nt: TGTGCCTGGAGTTCGACAGGGTCATACACTGAAGCTTTCTTT
cdr3_aa: CAWSSTGSYTEAFF

j_call: TRBJ2-7
clone_size: NA
d_call: TRBD2
v_call: TRBV6-6
cdr3_nt: TGTGCCAGCAGTCAATGGCCGGGGGGATACGAGCAGTACTTC
cdr3_aa: CASSQWPGGYEQYF

j_call: TRBJ2-2
clone_size: NA
d_call: NA
v_call: TRBV7-8
cdr3_nt: TGTGCCAGCAAGTCCCGCCGAGGGAACACCGGGGAGCTGTTTTTT
cdr3_aa: CASKSRRGNTGELFF

j_call: TRBJ1-5
clone_size: NA
d_call: NA
v_call: TRBV6-5
cdr3_nt: TGTGCCAGCAGTTACCGGGGACGGGTAGATTTT
cdr3_aa: CASSYRGRVDF

j_call: TRBJ2-5
clone_size: NA
d_call: NA
v_call: TRBV9
cdr3_nt: TGTGCCAGCACGCCCTTTACAGGGATAGAAGAGACCCAGTACTTC
cdr3_aa: CASTPFTGIEETQYF

j_call: TRBJ2-5
clone_size: NA
d_call: TRBD2
v_call: TRBV5-5
cdr3_nt: TGTGCCAGCAGCACCACTAGCGCCCAAGAGACCCAGTACTTC
cdr3_aa: CASSTTSAQETQYF

j_call: TRBJ2-7
clone_size: NA
d_call: NA
v_call: TRBV19
cdr3_nt: TGTGCCAGTAGTATAGGGGCAGGTTCCTACGAGCAGTACTTC
cdr3_aa: CASSIGAGSYEQYF

j_call: TRBJ1-4
clone_size: NA
d_call: NA
v_call: TRBV2
cdr3_nt: TGTGCCAGCAGTGAACTGGGTGCTAATGAAAAACTGTTTTTT
cdr3_aa: CASSELGANEKLFF

j_call: TRBJ1-5
clone_size: NA
d_call: NA
v_call: TRBV25-1
cdr3_nt: TGTGCCAGCAGTGAAGACAGGTCTACGACCCAGCATTTT
cdr3_aa: CASSEDRSTTQHF

j_call: TRBJ1-2
clone_size: NA
d_call: NA
v_call: TRBV5-5
cdr3_nt: TGTGCCAGCAGCTTGGGGACAACGGCGAATGGCTACACCTTC
cdr3_aa: CASSLGTTANGYTF

j_call: TRBJ1-1
clone_size: NA
d_call: NA
v_call: TRBV29-1
cdr3_nt: TGCAGCGTTGACAGGGAGAGAACTGAAGCTTTCTTT
cdr3_aa: CSVDRERTEAFF

j_call: TRBJ2-1
clone_size: NA
d_call: TRBD1
v_call: TRBV9
cdr3_nt: TGTGCCAGCAGCGTGCTCGGGACAGGGTACAATGAGCAGTTCTTC
cdr3_aa: CASSVLGTGYNEQFF

j_call: TRBJ2-3
clone_size: NA
d_call: NA
v_call: TRBV19
cdr3_nt: TGTGCCAGTAGCTACACAGGGAGCACAGATACGCAGTATTTT
cdr3_aa: CASSYTGSTDTQYF

j_call: TRBJ2-2
clone_size: few
d_call: NA
v_call: TRBV11-2
cdr3_nt: TGTGCCAGCCCTGGGGGCACCTCGAACACCGGGGAGCTGTTTTTT
cdr3_aa: CASPGGTSNTGELFF

j_call: TRBJ1-4
clone_size: NA
d_call: NA
v_call: TRBV18
cdr3_nt: TGTGCCAGCTCACCACCGTCACAGGATAATGAAAAACTGTTTTTT
cdr3_aa: CASSPPSQDNEKLFF

j_call: TRBJ2-4
clone_size: NA
d_call: NA
v_call: TRBV5-6
cdr3_nt: TGTGCCAGCAGCCGCGAGGGAGTGGCCAAAAACATTCAGTACTTC
cdr3_aa: CASSREGVAKNIQYF

j_call: TRBJ2-7
clone_size: NA
d_call: NA
v_call: TRBV5-4
cdr3_nt: TGTGCCAGCAGCCTCAAGGGCACGTCCTACGAGCAGTACTTC
cdr3_aa: CASSLKGTSYEQYF

j_call: TRBJ2-4
clone_size: NA
d_call: NA
v_call: TRBV2
cdr3_nt: TGTGCCAGCAGTGAAACCCCCCGGGGAATGGACTTC
cdr3_aa: CASSETPRGMDF

j_call: TRBJ2-1
clone_size: NA
d_call: NA
v_call: TRBV5-4
cdr3_nt: TGTGCCAGCAGCCCGGGTTCTGCGGGGAACAATGAGCAGTTCTTC
cdr3_aa: CASSPGSAGNNEQFF

j_call: TRBJ2-5
clone_size: NA
d_call: TRBD2
v_call: TRBV28
cdr3_nt: TGTGCCAGCAGTACCCTTCCTAGCGGCCAAGAGACCCAGTACTTC
cdr3_aa: CASSTLPSGQETQYF

j_call: TRBJ2-7
clone_size: NA
d_call: TRBD2
v_call: TRBV9
cdr3_nt: TGTGCCAGCAGCCCCCGGGGTAGCGGGATTTACGAGCAGTACTTC
cdr3_aa: CASSPRGSGIYEQYF

j_call: TRBJ2-3
clone_size: NA
d_call: NA
v_call: TRBV6-5
cdr3_nt: TGTGCCAGCAGTTACTTGGGGTCAGATACGCAGTATTTT
cdr3_aa: CASSYLGSDTQYF

j_call: TRBJ1-1
clone_size: few
d_call: NA
v_call: TRBV4-2
cdr3_nt: TGTGCCAGCAGCCAAAAGGGGGGGAACACTGAAGCTTTCTTT
cdr3_aa: CASSQKGGNTEAFF

j_call: TRBJ1-4
clone_size: NA
d_call: NA
v_call: TRBV28
cdr3_nt: TGTGCCAGCAGTCTATCAATCGGACGGAAAAATGAAAAACTGTTTTTT
cdr3_aa: CASSLSIGRKNEKLFF

j_call: TRBJ2-5
clone_size: NA
d_call: NA
v_call: TRBV25-1
cdr3_nt: TGTGCCAGCAGTGAATTGGAGAGGGGTATTGGTTCCCAGTACTTC
cdr3_aa: CASSELERGIGSQYF

j_call: TRBJ2-7
clone_size: NA
d_call: NA
v_call: TRBV29-1
cdr3_nt: TGCAGCGTTGACACAGGGACCTACGAGCAGTACTTC
cdr3_aa: CSVDTGTYEQYF

j_call: TRBJ1-4
clone_size: NA
d_call: NA
v_call: TRBV27
cdr3_nt: TGTGCCAGCAGTTTAAAGGGGTATGGTGAAAAACTGTTTTTT
cdr3_aa: CASSLKGYGEKLFF

j_call: TRBJ2-6
clone_size: NA
d_call: NA
v_call: TRBV9
cdr3_nt: TGTGCCAGCAGCGACGAGGCCCCTGGGGCCAACGTCCTGACTTTC
cdr3_aa: CASSDEAPGANVLTF

j_call: TRBJ1-5
clone_size: NA
d_call: NA
v_call: TRBV7-9
cdr3_nt: TGTGCCAGCAGCTTAGAGGGCTGGAATCAGCCCCAGCATTTT
cdr3_aa: CASSLEGWNQPQHF

j_call: TRBJ2-2
clone_size: NA
d_call: NA
v_call: TRBV4-3
cdr3_nt: TGCGCCAGCAGCCAAGACCTAATGGTTGCCGGGGAGCTGTTTTTT
cdr3_aa: CASSQDLMVAGELFF

j_call: TRBJ1-2
clone_size: few
d_call: NA
v_call: TRBV6-5
cdr3_nt: TGTGCCAGCAGTTACGAGGGCAATATTAACTATGGCTACACCTTC
cdr3_aa: CASSYEGNINYGYTF

j_call: TRBJ2-3
clone_size: NA
d_call: TRBD2
v_call: TRBV9
cdr3_nt: TGTGCCAGCAGCTTTAGCGGGGCCCGCACAGATACGCAGTATTTT
cdr3_aa: CASSFSGARTDTQYF

j_call: TRBJ2-2
clone_size: few
d_call: TRBD2
v_call: TRBV11-2
cdr3_nt: TGTGCCAGCAGAGCGGGAGCGAACACCGGGGAGCTGTTTTTT
cdr3_aa: CASRAGANTGELFF